This record covers a single T cell receptor beta chain. Its matching antigen is unknown. This entry is derived from a study of beta chain features in type 1 diabetes. Study-wide results and limits: Among all four CD4+ subsets, Type 1 diabetes patients had TCRB CDR3s that were moderately but significantly shorter.

Reverse transcribing all isolated RNA meant expressed TCRB transcripts were sequenced. Assay: immunoSEQ multiplex PCR; the TCRdb copy retains only in-frame clones and omits some. The table lists more than 250,000 clones, less than 30% of them singletons. CDR1 and CDR2 (germline): PRHDT, FYEKMQ (reference sequence). The V end was cut by 2 bases, the J end by 4 bases, with 6 bases between. The CDR3 has 12 residues. V is TRBV13 and J is TRBJ2-7; D is possibly TRBD2 (5 bases). Sequencing was carried out using naive CD4+ T cells from blood. This TCR was recovered from a woman in her 30s with type 1 diabetes. The CDR3 loop reads CASSLWRYEQYF. CDR3 coding DNA: TGTGCCAGCAGCTTATGGAGGTACGAGCAGTACTTC.